The sequence of this T cell receptor (beta chain) was determined in a study of shared clonotypes between healthy human individuals. Sequencing was performed with immunoSEQ multiplex PCR; in TCRdb, only in-frame clones are kept and a portion is missing. The sample comprises around 2,100,000 clones, about 95% of which are singletons, and 1% to 1.5% rests with the top ten. Naive CD8 isolation took CD45RO-negative cells positively selected for CCR7 and excluded terminally differentiated effector memory CD45RA+ cells. V dropped 4 bases and J dropped 2; count of bases not matched to a gene: 5. CDR1 SGHDT and CDR2 YYEEEE come from the germline V gene. CDR3 size: 15 residues.

The receptor comes from a man younger than 35 in good health. This chain uses TRBV5-6 with TRBJ2-1; 8 nucleotides line up with TRBD2. Material for sequencing was naive CD8+ T cells sorted from blood. The CDR3 DNA follows: TGTGCCAGCAGCGATCAGCGGGGGCCCTACAATGAGCAGTTCTTC. Translated: CASSDQRGPYNEQFF.